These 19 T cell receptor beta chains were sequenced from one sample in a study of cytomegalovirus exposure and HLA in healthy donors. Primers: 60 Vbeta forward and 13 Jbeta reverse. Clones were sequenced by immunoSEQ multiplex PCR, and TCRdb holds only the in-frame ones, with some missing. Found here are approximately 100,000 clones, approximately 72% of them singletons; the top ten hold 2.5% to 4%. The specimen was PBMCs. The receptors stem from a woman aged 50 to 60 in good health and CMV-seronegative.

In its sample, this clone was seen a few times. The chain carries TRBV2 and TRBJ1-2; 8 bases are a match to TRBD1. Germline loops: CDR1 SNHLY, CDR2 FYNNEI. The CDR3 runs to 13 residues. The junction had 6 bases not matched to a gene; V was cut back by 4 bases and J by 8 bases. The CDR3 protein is CASSVQGATGYTF. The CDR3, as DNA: TGTGCCAGCAGTGTTCAGGGGGCGACGGGCTACACCTTC.

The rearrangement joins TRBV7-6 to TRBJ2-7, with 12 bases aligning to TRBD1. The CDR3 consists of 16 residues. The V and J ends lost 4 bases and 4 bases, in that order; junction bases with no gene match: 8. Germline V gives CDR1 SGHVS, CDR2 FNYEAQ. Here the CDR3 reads CASSSQAGQGAYEQYF. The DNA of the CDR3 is TGTGCCAGCAGCTCCCAAGCGGGACAGGGGGCTTACGAGCAGTACTTC.

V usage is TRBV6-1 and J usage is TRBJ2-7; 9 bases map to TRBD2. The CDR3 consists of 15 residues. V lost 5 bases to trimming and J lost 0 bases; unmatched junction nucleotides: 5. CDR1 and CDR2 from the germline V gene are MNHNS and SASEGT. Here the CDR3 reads CASSSYSGSSYEQYF. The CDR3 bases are TGTGCCAGCAGTTCATATAGCGGGAGCTCCTACGAGCAGTACTTC.

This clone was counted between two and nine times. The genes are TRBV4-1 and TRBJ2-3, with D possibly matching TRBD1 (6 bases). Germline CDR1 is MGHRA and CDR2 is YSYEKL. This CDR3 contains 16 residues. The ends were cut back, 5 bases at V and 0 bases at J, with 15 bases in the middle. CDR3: CASSVTTGASTDTQYF. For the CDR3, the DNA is TGCGCCAGCAGCGTTACGACAGGTGCTAGCACAGATACGCAGTATTTT.

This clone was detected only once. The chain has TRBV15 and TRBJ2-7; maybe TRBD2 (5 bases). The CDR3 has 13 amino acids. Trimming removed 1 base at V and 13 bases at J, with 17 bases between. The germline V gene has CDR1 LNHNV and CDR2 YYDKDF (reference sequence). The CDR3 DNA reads TGTGCCACCAGCAGAGGGGAGACAAGCAGCGCCTACTTC. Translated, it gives CATSRGETSSAYF.

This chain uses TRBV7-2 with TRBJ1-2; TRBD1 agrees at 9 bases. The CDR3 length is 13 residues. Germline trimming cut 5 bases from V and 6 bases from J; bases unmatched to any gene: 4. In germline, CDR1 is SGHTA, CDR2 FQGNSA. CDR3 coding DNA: TGTGCCAGCAGCGGAGGGACAGGGAATGGCTACACCTTC. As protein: CASSGGTGNGYTF.

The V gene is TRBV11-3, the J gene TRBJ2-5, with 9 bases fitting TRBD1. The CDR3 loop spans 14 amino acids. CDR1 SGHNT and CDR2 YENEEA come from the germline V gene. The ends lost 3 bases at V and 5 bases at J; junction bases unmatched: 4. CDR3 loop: CASSFGTGRETQYF. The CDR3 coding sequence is TGTGCCAGCAGCTTCGGGACAGGGCGGGAGACCCAGTACTTC.

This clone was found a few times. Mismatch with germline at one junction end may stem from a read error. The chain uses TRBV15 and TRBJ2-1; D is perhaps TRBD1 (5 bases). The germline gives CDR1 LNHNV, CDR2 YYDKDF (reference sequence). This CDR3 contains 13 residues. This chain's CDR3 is CATSRDGAWSAVF. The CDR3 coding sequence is TGTGCCACCAGCAGAGATGGGGCCTGGAGCGCCGTCTTC.

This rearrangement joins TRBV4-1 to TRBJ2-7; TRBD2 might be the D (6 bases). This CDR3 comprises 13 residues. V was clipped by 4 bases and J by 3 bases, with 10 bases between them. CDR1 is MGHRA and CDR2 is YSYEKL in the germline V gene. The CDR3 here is CASSPGTLYEQYF. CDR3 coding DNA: TGCGCCAGCAGCCCAGGGACTCTCTACGAGCAGTACTTC.

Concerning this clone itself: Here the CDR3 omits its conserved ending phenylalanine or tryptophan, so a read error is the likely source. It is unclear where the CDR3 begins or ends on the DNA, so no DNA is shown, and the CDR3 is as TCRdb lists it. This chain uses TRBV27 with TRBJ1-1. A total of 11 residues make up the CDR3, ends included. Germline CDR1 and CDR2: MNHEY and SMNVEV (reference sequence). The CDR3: CASSLYTLGLR.

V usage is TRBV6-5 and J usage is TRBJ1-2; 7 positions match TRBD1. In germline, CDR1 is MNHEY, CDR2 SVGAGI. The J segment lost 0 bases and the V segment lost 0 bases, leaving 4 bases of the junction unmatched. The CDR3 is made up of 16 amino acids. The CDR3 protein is CASSYSTGVSNYGYTF. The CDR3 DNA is TGTGCCAGCAGTTACTCCACAGGGGTCTCTAACTATGGCTACACCTTC.

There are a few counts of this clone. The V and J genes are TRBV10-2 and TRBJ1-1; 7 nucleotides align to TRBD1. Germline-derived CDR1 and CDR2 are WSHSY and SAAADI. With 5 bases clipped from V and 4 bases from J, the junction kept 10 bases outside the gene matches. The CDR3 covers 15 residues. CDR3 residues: CASSSRSQGRTEAFF. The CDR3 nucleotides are TGCGCCAGCAGTTCCCGGTCACAGGGGCGCACTGAAGCTTTCTTT.

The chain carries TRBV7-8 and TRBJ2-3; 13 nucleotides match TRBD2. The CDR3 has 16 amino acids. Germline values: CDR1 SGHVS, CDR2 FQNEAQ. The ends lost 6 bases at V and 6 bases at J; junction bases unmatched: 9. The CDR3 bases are TGTGCCAGCAGGGGAGGGACTAGCGGGAATCTTGATACGCAGTATTTT. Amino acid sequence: CASRGGTSGNLDTQYF.

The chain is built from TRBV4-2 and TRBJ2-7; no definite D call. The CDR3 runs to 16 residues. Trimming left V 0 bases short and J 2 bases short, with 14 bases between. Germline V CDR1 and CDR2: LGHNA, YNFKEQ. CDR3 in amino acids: CASSQETSRIPYEQYF. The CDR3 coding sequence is TGTGCCAGCAGCCAAGAAACAAGTCGTATCCCCTACGAGCAGTACTTC.

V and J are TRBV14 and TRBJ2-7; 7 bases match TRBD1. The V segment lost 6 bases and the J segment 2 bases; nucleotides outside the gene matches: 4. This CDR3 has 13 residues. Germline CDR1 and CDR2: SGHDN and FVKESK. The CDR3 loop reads CASRRTGAYEQYF. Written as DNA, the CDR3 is TGTGCCAGCAGGCGGACAGGAGCCTACGAGCAGTACTTC.

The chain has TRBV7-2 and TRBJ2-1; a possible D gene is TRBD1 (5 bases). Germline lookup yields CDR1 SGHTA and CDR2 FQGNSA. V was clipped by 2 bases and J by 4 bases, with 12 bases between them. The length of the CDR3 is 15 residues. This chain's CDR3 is CASSLTTDVYNEQFF. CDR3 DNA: TGTGCCAGCAGCTTAACGACAGATGTTTACAATGAGCAGTTCTTC. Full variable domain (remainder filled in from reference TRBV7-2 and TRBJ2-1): GAGVSQSPSNKVTEKGKDVELRCDPISGHTALYWYRQSLGQGLEFLIYFQGNSAPDKSGLPSDRFSAERTGGSVSTLTIQRTQQEDSAVYLCASSLTTDVYNEQFFGPGTRLTVL.

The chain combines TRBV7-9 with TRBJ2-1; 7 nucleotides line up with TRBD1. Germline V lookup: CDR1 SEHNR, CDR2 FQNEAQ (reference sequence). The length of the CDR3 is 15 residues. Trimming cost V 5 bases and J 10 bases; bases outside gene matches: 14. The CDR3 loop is CASSPRTGLLGEQFF. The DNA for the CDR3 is TGTGCCAGCAGCCCCCGGACAGGCCTCCTAGGGGAGCAGTTCTTC. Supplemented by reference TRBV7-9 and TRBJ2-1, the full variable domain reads DTGVSQNPRHKITKRGQNVTFRCDPISEHNRLYWYRQTLGQGPEFLTYFQNEAQLEKSRLLSDRFSAERPKGSFSTLEIQRTEQGDSAMYLCASSPRTGLLGEQFFGPGTRLTVL.

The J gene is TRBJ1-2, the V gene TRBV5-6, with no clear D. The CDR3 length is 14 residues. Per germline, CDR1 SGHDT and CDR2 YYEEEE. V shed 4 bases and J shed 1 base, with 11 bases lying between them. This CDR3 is CASSREPGNYGYTF. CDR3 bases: TGTGCCAGCAGCCGTGAGCCAGGTAACTATGGCTACACCTTC.

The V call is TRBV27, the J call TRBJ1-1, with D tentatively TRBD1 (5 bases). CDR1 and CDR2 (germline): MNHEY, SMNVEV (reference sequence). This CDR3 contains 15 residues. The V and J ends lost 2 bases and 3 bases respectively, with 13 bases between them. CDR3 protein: CASSLRWGGDTEAFF. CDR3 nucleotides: TGTGCCAGCAGTTTACGTTGGGGCGGGGACACTGAAGCTTTCTTT.